These 18 T cell receptor beta chains originate from one sample sequenced in a study of a mutant IDH1 vaccine in newly diagnosed glioma. TCRdb keeps only in-frame clones here, not all; method: immunoSEQ multiplex PCR. This table holds 38,000 or so clones, approximately 80% found once. The antigens of these receptors remain unknown. Documented time point: week 11, during vaccination. What each vaccine dose contained was 300 ug of mutant IDH1 20-mer peptide, accompanied by topical imiquimod. Specimen: peripheral blood mononuclear cells (PBMCs), collected from a glioma patient whose treatment included an IDH1 peptide vaccine. These receptors came from a woman aged 30 to 39 with glioma. Some clones in this sample may be carry-over from other donors' samples.

This chain connects TRBV6-6 to TRBJ1-1; 7 bases agree with TRBD1. CDR3 size: 14 residues. Germline lookup yields CDR1 MNHNY and CDR2 SVGAGI (reference sequence). The V and J ends lost 7 bases and 1 base, in that order; junction bases with no gene match: 6. The CDR3 nucleotides read TGTGCCAGCATTCAGGGACAGACGAACACTGAAGCTTTCTTT. Its translation: CASIQGQTNTEAFF.

This rearrangement joins TRBV29-1 to TRBJ2-7, with TRBD2 as a possible D gene (6 bases). Germline V CDR1 and CDR2: SQVTM, ANQGSEA. There are 13 residues in the CDR3. Trimming pared 7 bases from V and 4 bases from J, leaving 17 bases between. CDR3 in amino acids: CSAKTTGRYEQYF. The CDR3 DNA follows: TGCAGCGCCAAGACAACCGGGAGATACGAGCAGTACTTC.

Here the CDR3 reads CASSLPPNEQYF. The CDR3 nucleotides read TGTGCCAGCAGCTTGCCTCCCAACGAGCAGTACTTC. The chain has TRBV5-4 and TRBJ2-7; D not certain. The CDR3 loop spans 12 amino acids. Trimming cost V 1 base and J 5 bases, with 7 bases left between them. Germline V gives CDR1 SGHNT, CDR2 YYREEE (reference sequence).

The V and J genes are TRBV4-1 and TRBJ2-1; 11 bases fit TRBD2. CDR3 length: 16 residues. V trimming: 7 bases; J trimming: 8 bases; junction bases outside the gene matches: 13. CDR1 and CDR2 (germline): MGHRA, YSYEKL. The CDR3 coding sequence is TGCGCCAGCAAAGAGTCTAGCGGGAGGCCCCGGCATGAGCAGTTCTTC. It yields the protein CASKESSGRPRHEQFF.

This chain uses TRBV19 with TRBJ2-1; TRBD2 matches 13 bases. J was trimmed by 8 bases and V by 5 bases; bases with no gene match: 6. The CDR3 loop spans 15 amino acids. Germline V gene data show CDR1 as LNHDA and CDR2 as SQIVND (reference sequence). Written as DNA, the CDR3 is TGTGCCAGTAGTGCCGGGACTAGCGGGAAAGATGAGCAGTTCTTC. Encoded protein: CASSAGTSGKDEQFF.

The rearrangement joins TRBV27 to TRBJ1-2; unclear D gene. Deletions cut 3 bases from V and 2 bases from J, with 10 bases between. The CDR3 extends over 14 amino acids. The germline V gene has CDR1 MNHEY and CDR2 SMNVEV (reference sequence). The CDR3 coding sequence is TGTGCCAGCAGTTTGACGGCGACCAACTATGGCTACACCTTC. Translation: CASSLTATNYGYTF.

The V gene is TRBV28, the J gene TRBJ1-5; D might be TRBD1 (5 bases). V shed 5 bases and J shed 1 base, with 9 bases lying between them. CDR1 is MDHEN, CDR2 SYDVKM, per germline. The CDR3 totals 14 residues. CDR3 in DNA: TGTGCCAGCAGTCAGGGTAGGAGCAATCAGCCCCAGCATTTT. It is translated as CASSQGRSNQPQHF.

The chain recombines TRBV20-1 with TRBJ1-4; weak D call: TRBD1 (5 bases). V was trimmed by 6 bases and J by 6 bases, leaving 8 bases between them. This CDR3 is built from 11 residues. Germline CDR1 reads DFQATT; CDR2 reads SNEGSKA (reference sequence). This chain's CDR3 is CSAGDDEKLFF. The CDR3 DNA reads TGCAGTGCGGGGGATGATGAAAAACTGTTTTTT.

This clone was seen more than once but under ten times. This chain uses TRBV4-1 with TRBJ1-1; a weak D match, TRBD1 (5 bases). The CDR3 is 15 residues long. Germline V CDR1 and CDR2: MGHRA, YSYEKL. Trimming left V 1 base short and J 1 base short, with 10 bases between. The CDR3 spells CASSQVLGPNTEAFF. In DNA, the CDR3 is TGCGCCAGCAGCCAAGTCTTGGGACCGAACACTGAAGCTTTCTTT.

The chain combines TRBV6-1 with TRBJ2-1; 11 bases agree with TRBD2. V gave up 6 bases and J gave up 4 bases; unmatched junction bases: 5. The CDR3 length is 15 residues. The germline CDR1 and CDR2 sequences are MNHNS and SASEGT. The CDR3 loop is CASRAGTSGYNEQFF. The DNA of the CDR3 is TGTGCCAGCAGGGCCGGGACTAGCGGATACAATGAGCAGTTCTTC.

The chain recombines TRBV9 with TRBJ2-1; the D gene is possibly TRBD2 (6 bases). CDR1 is SGDLS and CDR2 is YYNGEE in the germline V gene. This CDR3 has 16 residues. V dropped 4 bases and J dropped 6 bases, with 20 bases sitting between them. The CDR3 DNA is TGTGCCAGCAGCCCACGATCTGGACTGGGGGGCAATGAGCAGTTCTTC. It specifies CASSPRSGLGGNEQFF.

As concerns this clone: The junction departs from germline at one end; a sequencing error may be responsible. V is TRBV14 and J is TRBJ2-1; D gene ambiguous. The CDR3 is 13 amino acids. Germline V gene sequence: CDR1 SGHDN, CDR2 FVKESK. This CDR3 is CASTQSWASEQFF. For the CDR3, the DNA is TGTGCCAGCACCCAATCGTGGGCCAGTGAGCAGTTCTTC.

The chain has TRBV27 and TRBJ2-2; the D gene is possibly TRBD2 (7 bases). This CDR3 comprises 17 residues. Germline values: CDR1 MNHEY, CDR2 SMNVEV (reference sequence). The V end was cut by 2 bases, the J end by 4 bases, with 17 bases between. The CDR3: CASSLSFGGLSTGELFF. DNA for the CDR3: TGTGCCAGCAGTTTAAGTTTCGGGGGGCTGAGCACCGGGGAGCTGTTTTTT.

This chain links TRBV7-3 with TRBJ2-2; maybe TRBD2 (6 bases). Germline loops: CDR1 SGHTA, CDR2 FQGTGA. CDR3 length: 15 amino acids. Trimming cost V 2 bases and J 5 bases, with 12 bases left between them. Here the CDR3 DNA reads TGTGCCAGCAGCTTATGGCGGGATGGGACCGGGGAGCTGTTTTTT. It yields the protein CASSLWRDGTGELFF.

The chain combines TRBV9 with TRBJ2-7; no clear D. The V end was cut by 3 bases, the J end by 4 bases, with 14 bases between. CDR1 and CDR2 from the germline V gene are SGDLS and YYNGEE. The CDR3 spans 14 residues. CDR3: CASSAGPSLYEQYF. In nucleotides, the CDR3 is TGTGCCAGCAGCGCCGGACCTTCCCTATACGAGCAGTACTTC.

This clone was observed a single time. V usage is TRBV10-3 and J usage is TRBJ2-1, with D tentatively TRBD1 (6 bases). The germline CDR1 and CDR2 sequences are ENHRY and SYGVKD. V dropped 3 bases and J dropped 7 bases, with 10 bases sitting between them. The CDR3 consists of 13 residues. The CDR3, as DNA: TGTGCCATCAGTGACAGGGGAGAGAATGAGCAGTTCTTC. Translation: CAISDRGENEQFF.

V and J are TRBV6-5 and TRBJ1-2, with D perhaps matching TRBD1 (5 bases). V gave up 10 bases and J gave up 9 bases, with 21 bases separating them. The CDR3 extends over 13 amino acids. In germline, CDR1 is MNHEY, CDR2 SVGAGI. CDR3 nucleotides: TGTGCCACCAGCGGGGCAAGGAGGGGAAGCTACACCTTC. Translating gives CATSGARRGSYTF.

This clone has just one count. The chain links TRBV21-1 to TRBJ1-1. TRBV21-1 is termed a pseudogene. The CDR3 is made up of 13 amino acids. The CDR3 DNA reads as TGTGCCAGCACCCAGTTAACGACCACTGAAGCTTTCTTT. It is translated as CASTQLTTTEAFF.